Presented here are 18 T cell receptor beta chains from one specimen sequenced in a study of OX40 agonist ivuxolimab in advanced cancers. Sequencing used immunoSEQ multiplex PCR; TCRdb keeps in-frame clones, though not all of them. The table lists over 65,000 clones, around 85% of them singletons. The material sequenced was CD4+ or CD8+ T cells sorted from blood, taken in a trial of the OX40 agonist ivuxolimab. These receptor sequences come from an adult with an advanced solid tumor such as melanoma, head and neck, liver or kidney cancer.

This chain uses TRBV9 with TRBJ2-1; TRBD2 agrees at 8 bases. Germline V gene lookup returns CDR1 SGDLS and CDR2 YYNGEE. This CDR3 is 15 amino acids long. The V and J ends lost 3 bases and 1 base, in that order; junction bases with no gene match: 3. Here the CDR3 DNA reads TGTGCCAGCAGCGCCCTAGCGGGTTCCTACAATGAGCAGTTCTTC. Translating gives CASSALAGSYNEQFF.

The chain uses TRBV10-2 and TRBJ1-5, with TRBD1 matching over 7 bases. V lost 6 bases to trimming and J lost 6 bases; unmatched junction nucleotides: 11. CDR3 length: 15 residues. Looked up from germline, CDR1 is WSHSY and CDR2 is SAAADI. CDR3 loop: CASSKDRLTGQPQHF. CDR3 coding DNA: TGCGCCAGCAGCAAGGACAGGTTAACGGGTCAGCCCCAGCATTTT.

In this sample, this clone turned up a few times. This chain links TRBV2 with TRBJ1-1; a weak D match, TRBD1 (5 bases). Trimming took 6 bases from V and 0 from J, leaving 8 bases between them. In germline, CDR1 is SNHLY, CDR2 FYNNEI. The CDR3 covers 13 residues. The CDR3 loop reads CASRGTLNTEAFF. The CDR3 DNA reads TGTGCCAGCAGGGGGACCTTGAACACTGAAGCTTTCTTT.

The chain has TRBV13 and TRBJ2-5; 9 bases fit TRBD1. Germline trimming cut 1 base from V and 6 bases from J; bases unmatched to any gene: 24. This CDR3 is 21 amino acids long. The V gene's germline CDR1 is PRHDT and CDR2 FYEKMQ (reference sequence). The CDR3 protein is CASSLVSRTGEPTLSLKTQYF. CDR3 DNA: TGTGCCAGCAGCTTAGTTTCCAGGACAGGGGAACCTACACTTTCACTTAAGACCCAGTACTTC.

The CDR3 region is CASTFGDRVAFF. DNA for the CDR3: TGTGCCAGCACATTCGGAGACAGGGTAGCTTTCTTT. The V and J genes are TRBV28 and TRBJ1-1; 7 bases match TRBD1. Germline V CDR1 and CDR2: MDHEN, SYDVKM. The ends lost 7 bases at V and 10 bases at J; junction bases unmatched: 9. The CDR3 contains 12 residues.

CDR3 sequence (DNA): TGTGCCAGCAGCGGGACCCAAGTATCCTACGAGCAGTACTTC. This encodes CASSGTQVSYEQYF. This sequence joins TRBV9 and TRBJ2-7; no firm D call. V was pared by 3 bases and J by 1 base, with 11 bases between. Germline CDR1 and CDR2: SGDLS and YYNGEE. This CDR3 contains 14 residues.

The genes are TRBV7-9 and TRBJ1-5; TRBD1 is a possible D gene (5 bases). V dropped 5 bases and J dropped 6 bases, with 17 bases sitting between them. CDR3 length: 15 amino acids. The germline CDR1 and CDR2 sequences are SEHNR and FQNEAQ (reference sequence). The CDR3 is CASSIDGGWGQPQHF. The DNA of the CDR3 is TGTGCCAGCAGCATAGACGGGGGGTGGGGTCAGCCCCAGCATTTT.

The chain is built from TRBV28 and TRBJ1-2; TRBD1 matches at 10 bases. Trimming removed 6 bases from V and 3 bases from J; junction bases left unmatched: 7. The CDR3 loop spans 15 amino acids. Per the germline V gene, CDR1 is MDHEN and CDR2 is SYDVKM. The CDR3 is CASRIWDRGHYGYTF. In DNA form, the CDR3 reads TGTGCCAGCAGGATCTGGGACAGGGGACACTATGGCTACACCTTC.

This clone has only one observation. Other DNA sequences of this sample code for an identical CDR3. The chain employs TRBV5-5 and TRBJ1-1, with a tentative D call TRBD1 (5 bases). This CDR3 has 14 amino acids. The V end lost 1 base, the J end lost 1 base, and 8 bases lay between the germline ends. Germline V gives CDR1 SGHKS, CDR2 YYEKEE (reference sequence). CDR3 nucleotide sequence: TGTGCCAGCAGCTTGCAGGGATGGAACACTGAAGCTTTCTTT. It specifies CASSLQGWNTEAFF.

The genes are TRBV7-3 and TRBJ2-6, with D perhaps given as TRBD1 or TRBD2 (5 bases each). Germline assignment: CDR1 SGHTA and CDR2 FQGTGA. Trimming pared 5 bases from V and 0 bases from J, leaving 11 bases between. The CDR3 contains 16 residues. The CDR3 reads CASSLAGSSGANVLTF. In nucleotides, the CDR3 is TGTGCCAGCAGCCTTGCAGGGAGCTCTGGGGCCAACGTCCTGACTTTC.

This chain connects TRBV4-2 to TRBJ1-3; a weak D match, TRBD1 (6 bases). From germline, CDR1 is LGHNA and CDR2 YNFKEQ. The CDR3 has 19 residues. V was cut by 0 bases and J by 0 bases, with 18 bases left in between. CDR3 sequence: CASSQDAGRGVISGNTIYF. As DNA, the CDR3 is TGTGCCAGCAGCCAAGACGCAGGCAGGGGCGTTATCTCTGGAAACACCATATATTTT.

The chain recombines TRBV4-2 with TRBJ2-7; D is possibly TRBD2 (7 bases). The germline gives CDR1 LGHNA, CDR2 YNFKEQ. Trimming took 1 base from V and 3 from J, leaving 22 bases between them. This CDR3 contains 18 residues. The CDR3 protein is CASSQGPGGRTTFYEQYF. For the CDR3, the DNA is TGTGCCAGCAGCCAAGGGCCGGGGGGCCGAACCACCTTCTACGAGCAGTACTTC.

The V call is TRBV4-2, the J call TRBJ2-7; no clear D gene. The V end was cut by 4 bases, the J end by 6 bases, with 22 bases between. Germline lookup yields CDR1 LGHNA and CDR2 YNFKEQ. This CDR3 region has 16 residues. This chain's CDR3 is CASSRIDRPSTGEQYF. In nucleotides, the CDR3 is TGTGCCAGCAGCCGTATCGATCGCCCCTCAACCGGCGAGCAGTACTTC.

V is TRBV5-1 and J is TRBJ2-5; D remains unclear. CDR1 and CDR2 from the germline V gene are SGHRS and YFSETQ. CDR3 size: 13 residues. V was cut by 1 base and J by 5 bases, with 9 bases left in between. The CDR3 loop is CASSLYKGETQYF. CDR3 nucleotide sequence: TGCGCCAGCAGCTTGTATAAAGGGGAGACCCAGTACTTC. The whole variable domain, filled in from reference TRBV5-1 and TRBJ2-5, reads KAGVTQTPRYLIKTRGQQVTLSCSPISGHRSVSWYQQTPGQGLQFLFEYFSETQRNKGNFPGRFSGRQFSNSRSEMNVSTLELGDSALYLCASSLYKGETQYFGPGTRLLVL.

V gene TRBV4-2 combines with J gene TRBJ2-7, with 8 bases matching TRBD2. The CDR3 spans 15 residues. V lost 3 bases, J lost 2 bases, and 6 bases stayed unmatched. CDR1 and CDR2 from the germline V gene are LGHNA and YNFKEQ. CDR3 sequence (DNA): TGTGCCAGCAGCCAGGGGGGAGCGGGGGCCTACGAGCAGTACTTC. It translates to CASSQGGAGAYEQYF.

The chain carries TRBV10-3 and TRBJ1-4; TRBD1 agrees at 9 bases. The CDR3 runs 17 residues. Per germline, CDR1 ENHRY and CDR2 SYGVKD. Unmatched junction bases numbered 14, after V lost 8 bases and J lost 4 bases. The CDR3 nucleotides read TGTGCCATCGCCCCCGGGACAGGGACGATGGATAATGAAAAACTGTTTTTT. Its translation is CAIAPGTGTMDNEKLFF.

The chain recombines TRBV5-4 with TRBJ2-3; tentatively, D is TRBD1 (5 bases). The CDR3 sequence is 15 residues long. Germline CDR1 is SGHNT and CDR2 is YYREEE (reference sequence). V lost 0 bases, J lost 1 base, and 9 bases lay in between. CDR3 in amino acids: CASSLVTAGTDTQYF. Here the CDR3 DNA reads TGTGCCAGCAGCTTGGTGACAGCAGGCACAGATACGCAGTATTTT.

This rearrangement joins TRBV6-1 to TRBJ2-7; a weak D match, TRBD2 (6 bases). CDR1 MNHNS and CDR2 SASEGT come from the germline V gene. The CDR3 extends over 13 amino acids. V lost 6 bases and J 5 bases, leaving 14 bases between the germline ends. The DNA for the CDR3 is TGTGCCAGCAGGTGGCGGGGTAACGACGAGCAGTACTTC. Translating it yields CASRWRGNDEQYF.